Shown below are 30 T cell receptor beta chains from a single sample sequenced in a study of cytomegalovirus exposure and HLA in healthy donors. Measured with immunoSEQ multiplex PCR; TCRdb has only the in-frame clones, and not every one. The table records under 200,000 clones, roughly 95% of them present only once. The specimen sequenced was PBMCs. These receptors came from a woman aged 18-29 years in good health and CMV-seronegative.

The V call is TRBV7-2, the J call TRBJ1-2, with 9 bases identical to TRBD1. The J segment lost 4 bases and the V segment lost 5 bases, leaving 8 bases of the junction unmatched. CDR1 SGHTA and CDR2 FQGNSA come from the germline V gene. The CDR3 runs to 15 residues. In DNA form, the CDR3 reads TGTGCCAGCAGCGGGCCGGGACAGGGTACCTATGGCTACACCTTC. Translating it yields CASSGPGQGTYGYTF.

This clone occurred once. The V call is TRBV27, the J call TRBJ1-5; D may be TRBD1 (6 bases). Trimming pared 3 bases from V and 5 bases from J, leaving 14 bases between. The CDR3 consists of 15 residues. From germline, CDR1 is MNHEY and CDR2 SMNVEV (reference sequence). The CDR3 is CASSLFLPGDQPQHF. The CDR3, as DNA: TGTGCCAGCAGTTTGTTCCTTCCAGGGGATCAGCCCCAGCATTTT.

The J gene is TRBJ2-7, the V gene TRBV5-1; 7 nucleotides align to TRBD1. The CDR3 length is 14 residues. The V and J ends lost 6 bases and 0 bases, in that order; junction bases with no gene match: 6. Germline lookup yields CDR1 SGHRS and CDR2 YFSETQ. CDR3 coding DNA: TGCGCCAGCATGAGGACAGGAGGCTCCTACGAGCAGTACTTC. Translating gives CASMRTGGSYEQYF. Full variable domain (rest looked up from reference TRBV5-1 and TRBJ2-7): KAGVTQTPRYLIKTRGQQVTLSCSPISGHRSVSWYQQTPGQGLQFLFEYFSETQRNKGNFPGRFSGRQFSNSRSEMNVSTLELGDSALYLCASMRTGGSYEQYFGPGTRLTVT.

This sequence joins TRBV18 and TRBJ2-7; weak D call: TRBD2 (6 bases). Germline V CDR1 and CDR2: KGHSH, LQKENI. The CDR3 is made up of 12 amino acids. The V end lost 5 bases, the J end lost 7 bases, and 12 bases lay between the germline ends. DNA for the CDR3: TGTGCCAGCTCATCGGGACTCGGTGAGCAGTACTTC. Its translation is CASSSGLGEQYF. Full variable domain (missing parts from reference TRBV18 and TRBJ2-7): NAGVMQNPRHLVRRRGQEARLRCSPMKGHSHVYWYRQLPEEGLKFMVYLQKENIIDESGMPKERFSAEFPKEGPSILRIQQVVRGDSAAYFCASSSGLGEQYFGPGTRLTVT.

This rearrangement joins TRBV4-1 to TRBJ1-1, with 7 bases lining up with TRBD1. Losses at the gene ends were 3 bases for V and 11 bases for J; bases not matched to a gene: 12. The CDR3 runs to 14 residues. Germline V gene data show CDR1 as MGHRA and CDR2 as YSYEKL. CDR3 loop: CASSQALGTDSAFF. In nucleotides, the CDR3 is TGCGCCAGCAGCCAGGCCTTAGGGACAGACAGCGCTTTCTTT.

The chain uses TRBV7-2 and TRBJ2-7; D gene ambiguous. The CDR3 totals 13 residues. Trimming took 3 bases from V and 2 from J, leaving 8 bases between them. Germline CDR1 is SGHTA and CDR2 is FQGNSA. Here the CDR3 reads CASSFRSAYEQYF. Here the CDR3 DNA reads TGTGCCAGCAGCTTTCGGTCTGCCTACGAGCAGTACTTC.

The gene calls are TRBV5-1 and TRBJ2-7, with 14 nucleotides matching TRBD2. CDR1 is SGHRS, CDR2 YFSETQ, per germline. The ends lost 1 base at V and 3 bases at J; junction bases unmatched: 12. The CDR3 contains 19 residues. The DNA for the CDR3 is TGCGCCAGCAGCTTGACGACTAGCGGGGGGGGCAGAAGGGGCTACGAGCAGTACTTC. Translating gives CASSLTTSGGGRRGYEQYF.

The chain links TRBV15 to TRBJ2-5; 8 bases agree with TRBD2. Trimming at V came to 1 base and at J to 3 bases, leaving 4 bases not matched to a gene. The CDR3 runs to 15 residues. Germline-derived CDR1 and CDR2 are LNHNV and YYDKDF (reference sequence). The CDR3 here is CATSRVDGGEETQYF. For the CDR3, the DNA is TGTGCCACCAGCAGAGTAGACGGGGGGGAAGAGACCCAGTACTTC.

The genes are TRBV5-1 and TRBJ2-5, with a weak D call TRBD1 (6 bases). CDR3 length: 16 residues. Germline loops: CDR1 SGHRS, CDR2 YFSETQ. V lost 0 bases, J lost 3 bases, and 15 bases lay in between. DNA of the CDR3: TGCGCCAGCAGCTTGGACGTCAGGGGTTCGGAAGAGACCCAGTACTTC. Amino acids: CASSLDVRGSEETQYF.

For the CDR3, the DNA is TGTGCCAGCAGCTTAGCGGGACAGGGGTTGGAGACCCAGTACTTC. Protein sequence: CASSLAGQGLETQYF. V is TRBV11-1 and J is TRBJ2-5; 10 bases are shared with TRBD1. Germline values: CDR1 SGHAT, CDR2 FQDESV (reference sequence). J gave up 5 bases and V 0 bases, and 3 bases lay outside the gene matches. This CDR3 has 15 amino acids.

The chain links TRBV14 to TRBJ2-2; no clear D gene. Trimming took off 4 bases at V and 6 bases at J, with 9 bases between the two ends. Germline loops: CDR1 SGHDN, CDR2 FVKESK. The CDR3 is 13 residues long. This chain's CDR3 is CASSPTASGELFF. In DNA form, the CDR3 reads TGTGCCAGCAGCCCTACAGCCTCCGGGGAGCTGTTTTTT.

The chain employs TRBV27 and TRBJ1-2; 7 bases match TRBD1. V trimming: 0 bases; J trimming: 10 bases; junction bases outside the gene matches: 8. The germline V gene has CDR1 MNHEY and CDR2 SMNVEV (reference sequence). The length of the CDR3 is 14 residues. The CDR3 bases are TGTGCCAGCAGTTTATCCGGGACAGTGGGCTTCTACACCTTC. Amino acids: CASSLSGTVGFYTF.

This clone was recorded only once. J is TRBJ2-3 and V is TRBV7-3; unclear D gene. The CDR3 covers 19 residues. Germline V gene sequence: CDR1 SGHTA, CDR2 FQGTGA. Trimming stripped 4 bases from V and 2 bases from J, with 25 bases between. CDR3 in DNA: TGTGCCAGCAGCTACCCTTGGCCCTATCACAGCTTACTCACAGATACGCAGTATTTT. It is translated as CASSYPWPYHSLLTDTQYF.

This chain joins TRBV7-9 and TRBJ2-5, with 8 bases fitting TRBD1. The CDR3 loop spans 16 amino acids. V trimming: 5 bases; J trimming: 0 bases; junction bases outside the gene matches: 8. The germline CDR1 and CDR2 sequences are SEHNR and FQNEAQ (reference sequence). The CDR3 loop reads CASSRRQGKYQETQYF. The CDR3 nucleotides are TGTGCCAGCAGCCGACGACAGGGGAAGTACCAAGAGACCCAGTACTTC.

The chain links TRBV15 to TRBJ2-1; D may be TRBD2 (5 bases). Per germline, CDR1 LNHNV and CDR2 YYDKDF (reference sequence). The CDR3 has 16 amino acids. Trimming removed 5 bases at V and 0 bases at J, with 14 bases between. The CDR3 region is CATSLPPADSYNEQFF. The CDR3 nucleotides are TGTGCCACCAGCCTCCCGCCAGCGGACTCCTACAATGAGCAGTTCTTC.

The chain links TRBV11-2 to TRBJ2-1; 12 bases match TRBD2. The trim removed 0 bases at V and 12 bases at J, leaving 9 bases unmatched. CDR1 is SGHAT, CDR2 FQNNGV, per germline. There are 16 residues in the CDR3. CDR3 residues: CASSLDRTSGASGQFF. Written as DNA, the CDR3 is TGTGCCAGCAGCTTAGATCGGACTAGCGGGGCTTCAGGGCAGTTCTTC.

The chain recombines TRBV5-1 with TRBJ2-5, with a tentative D call TRBD1 (5 bases). V was pared by 2 bases and J by 5 bases, with 16 bases between. Per the germline V gene, CDR1 is SGHRS and CDR2 is YFSETQ. This CDR3 contains 15 residues. The CDR3 reads CASSLEQASLETQYF. The CDR3, as DNA: TGCGCCAGCAGCTTAGAACAGGCTTCACTGGAGACCCAGTACTTC.

V gene TRBV27 combines with J gene TRBJ2-2; 9 bases line up with TRBD2. Germline CDR1 MNHEY, CDR2 SMNVEV (reference sequence). The CDR3 runs 16 residues. Losses at the gene ends were 0 bases for V and 5 bases for J; bases not matched to a gene: 4. The CDR3, as DNA: TGTGCCAGCAGTTTATCGCCTAGCGGGGTAACCGGGGAGCTGTTTTTT. The encoded protein is CASSLSPSGVTGELFF.

About this clone itself: The junction shows a germline mismatch at one end, possibly a read error. The chain recombines TRBV7-7 with TRBJ2-5; unclear D gene. The CDR3 extends over 15 amino acids. Per germline, CDR1 SSHAT and CDR2 FNYEAQ (reference sequence). The CDR3 region has the DNA TGTGCTAGCAGCTTAGGTCCCCAGTCCCAAGAGACCCAGTACTTC. This codes for CASSLGPQSQETQYF.

Regarding this clone: One junction end disagrees with the germline gene, perhaps due to a read error. The V call is TRBV11-2, the J call TRBJ2-7; D perhaps matches TRBD2 (6 bases). Germline values: CDR1 SGHAT, CDR2 FQNNGV. This CDR3 contains 11 residues. CDR3 in DNA: TGTGCCAGCAGCTCCGGGGGTCTTCCACTCTTC. Its translation is CASSSGGLPLF.

This chain links TRBV5-1 with TRBJ1-2, with D perhaps matching TRBD1 (6 bases). The CDR3 is 14 residues long. V was shortened by 1 base and J by 2 bases, with 9 bases between the two germline ends. Germline V gene lookup returns CDR1 SGHRS and CDR2 YFSETQ. The DNA for the CDR3 is TGCGCCAGCAGCTTGACAGGGACAAACTATGGCTACACCTTC. This translates into CASSLTGTNYGYTF.

The rearrangement links TRBV11-2 to TRBJ1-3; 7 bases agree with TRBD1. The CDR3 has 15 amino acids. The junction had 3 bases not matched to a gene; V was cut back by 3 bases and J by 1 base. The germline CDR1 and CDR2 sequences are SGHAT and FQNNGV. The CDR3 region is CASSFDRVSGNTIYF. DNA of the CDR3: TGTGCCAGCAGCTTCGACAGGGTTTCTGGAAACACCATATATTTT.

J is TRBJ1-1 and V is TRBV27, with D uncertain. Germline V gene sequence: CDR1 MNHEY, CDR2 SMNVEV (reference sequence). V lost 2 bases and J lost 5, with 12 bases in between. There are 14 residues in the CDR3. The CDR3 DNA sequence: TGTGCCAGCAGTTTAAGGCAGGCAGCTACTGAAGCTTTCTTT. It specifies CASSLRQAATEAFF.

The rearrangement uses TRBV5-4 and TRBJ2-3; 7 positions agree with TRBD2. V lost 4 bases to trimming and J lost 1 base; unmatched junction nucleotides: 9. The germline V gene encodes CDR1 SGHNT and CDR2 YYREEE (reference sequence). The CDR3 extends over 16 amino acids. The CDR3 coding sequence is TGTGCCAGCAGCCCTAGAGGGGCGGGGGGCACAGATACGCAGTATTTT. Protein product: CASSPRGAGGTDTQYF.

This chain uses TRBV6-5 with TRBJ1-2; no clear D gene. Between the trimmed V and J ends, which lost 4 bases and 2 bases, there was a span of 14 bases. The CDR3 runs to 15 residues. In germline, CDR1 is MNHEY, CDR2 SVGAGI. DNA for the CDR3: TGTGCCAGCAGTTCCGCTGGCGGAGGGAACTATGGCTACACCTTC. Translation: CASSSAGGGNYGYTF.

The CDR3 sequence: CASSSQAGAEETQYF. CDR3 coding DNA: TGTGCCAGCAGCTCCCAGGCGGGGGCGGAAGAGACCCAGTACTTC. The rearrangement uses TRBV7-2 and TRBJ2-5; D is perhaps TRBD2 (7 bases). V lost 4 bases and J 3 bases, leaving 15 bases between the germline ends. The germline V gene encodes CDR1 SGHTA and CDR2 FQGNSA. This CDR3 has 15 residues.

The chain has TRBV7-2 and TRBJ1-2; 8 nucleotides agree with TRBD1. The CDR3 totals 19 residues. Unmatched junction bases numbered 28, after V lost 5 bases and J lost 11 bases. Germline values: CDR1 SGHTA, CDR2 FQGNSA. CDR3 DNA sequence: TGTGCCAGCAGCGCTACCGGGACAGGAGATTCTCGTGGTCTCGGGACATACACCTTC. It codes for CASSATGTGDSRGLGTYTF.

J is TRBJ2-2 and V is TRBV4-3, with TRBD2 matching 11 bases. The length of the CDR3 is 15 residues. Germline CDR1 LGHNA, CDR2 YSLEER. V lost 8 bases to trimming and J lost 6 bases; unmatched junction nucleotides: 8. The CDR3 DNA is TGCGCCAGCTCTCCACTAGCGGGGGCCCCCGGGGAGCTGTTTTTT. Amino acid sequence: CASSPLAGAPGELFF.

The J gene is TRBJ1-2, the V gene TRBV6-5; TRBD1 aligns across 8 bases. From germline, CDR1 is MNHEY and CDR2 SVGAGI. The CDR3 runs 13 residues. After removal of 6 bases from V and 6 bases from J, the junction contained 6 bases not matched to a gene. The CDR3 bases are TGTGCCAGCAGGAAACCAGGGGGCCATGGCTACACCTTC. Its protein product is CASRKPGGHGYTF.

The chain links TRBV7-2 to TRBJ2-7; TRBD1 matches at 11 bases. Germline trimming cut 1 base from V and 9 bases from J; bases unmatched to any gene: 5. CDR1 and CDR2 from the germline V gene are SGHTA and FQGNSA. This CDR3 has 14 residues. CDR3 region: CASSLGGQGDVQYF. The DNA of the CDR3 is TGTGCCAGCAGCTTAGGGGGACAGGGGGACGTGCAGTACTTC.